The 31 T cell receptor beta chains below all came from one sample that was sequenced in a study of siplizumab effects on memory and regulatory T cells. The table came from immunoSEQ multiplex PCR; TCRdb's copy has only in-frame clones and leaves some out. The sample includes 100,000 or so clones, more than 85% seen only once; the top ten take around 2.7%. The sequenced material came from CD4+ T cells sorted from blood. The receptors shown here come from a human donor in good health. Some clones in this sample may be carry-over from other donors' samples.

This clone has more than one count but fewer than ten. The CDR3 reads CASSLTGGLTDTQYF. The DNA of the CDR3 is TGTGCCAGCAGCTTAACCGGAGGACTCACAGATACGCAGTATTTT. V usage is TRBV7-3 and J usage is TRBJ2-3, with a weak D call TRBD2 (5 bases). The V end lost 0 bases, the J end lost 2 bases, and 9 bases lay between the germline ends. This CDR3 region has 15 residues. Germline V gene data show CDR1 as SGHTA and CDR2 as FQGTGA.

J is TRBJ2-2 and V is TRBV10-3; 7 bases fit TRBD2. CDR3 length: 16 amino acids. Germline CDR1 reads ENHRY; CDR2 reads SYGVKD. With 11 bases clipped from V and 0 bases from J, the junction kept 12 bases outside the gene matches. CDR3 bases: TGTGCCTCGGGGGGAGACCGGGAACCGAACACCGGGGAGCTGTTTTTT. It is translated as CASGGDREPNTGELFF.

This clone has only one observation. The rearrangement uses TRBV28 and TRBJ2-1; possibly TRBD2 for D (6 bases). The CDR3 covers 15 residues. The germline CDR1 and CDR2 sequences are MDHEN and SYDVKM. The V end lost 6 bases, the J end lost 2 bases, and 14 bases lay between the germline ends. The DNA for the CDR3 is TGTGCCAGCAGAGATTGGCGGGGAACCTACAATGAGCAGTTCTTC. It yields the protein CASRDWRGTYNEQFF.

Only one count was recorded for this clone. The chain employs TRBV7-9 and TRBJ2-7, with D perhaps matching TRBD1 or TRBD2 (5 bases each). The CDR3 is 14 amino acids. CDR1 and CDR2 from the germline V gene are SEHNR and FQNEAQ (reference sequence). Trimming stripped 0 bases from V and 2 bases from J, with 8 bases between. The CDR3 region is CASSLAGVPYEQYF. CDR3 nucleotides: TGTGCCAGCAGCTTAGCGGGGGTTCCCTACGAGCAGTACTTC.

The genes are TRBV15 and TRBJ1-4; D is uncertain. V was clipped by 5 bases and J by 0 bases, with 13 bases between them. CDR3 length: 16 residues. In germline, CDR1 is LNHNV, CDR2 YYDKDF (reference sequence). The CDR3 DNA sequence: TGTGCCACCAGCTCCGCAGTCGAGGCAACTAATGAAAAACTGTTTTTT. It encodes CATSSAVEATNEKLFF.

The chain uses TRBV7-6 and TRBJ2-7; TRBD1 matches at 8 bases. V gave up 5 bases and J gave up 3 bases; unmatched junction bases: 9. Germline V gene lookup returns CDR1 SGHVS and CDR2 FNYEAQ. The CDR3 length is 15 residues. CDR3 loop: CASSKGGQAFYEQYF. The CDR3 DNA follows: TGTGCCAGCAGCAAAGGGGGACAGGCCTTCTACGAGCAGTACTTC.

The gene calls are TRBV21-1 and TRBJ2-5; the D call TRBD1 from the table was never checked on the DNA. TRBV21-1 counts as a pseudogene. CDR3 length: 15 amino acids. The CDR3 bases are TGTGCCAGCAGCAAAGTCGGCAGGGCTAAAGAGACCCAGTACTTC. This gives the protein CASSKVGRAKETQYF.

On this clone itself: At one end, the junction sequence differs from germline, possibly due to a read error. The J gene is TRBJ2-7, the V gene TRBV28, with 11 bases matching TRBD2. The CDR3 covers 14 residues. CDR1 is MDHEN and CDR2 is SYDVKM in the germline V gene. This CDR3 reads CASSLTGTSGHPRF. CDR3 nucleotides: TGTGCCAGCAGTTTAACCGGGACTAGCGGTCACCCGAGGTTC.

This clone was found once. The genes are TRBV5-5 and TRBJ2-7, with a possible D match to TRBD1 (5 bases). The CDR3 is made up of 16 amino acids. V was shortened by 1 base and J by 2 bases, with 16 bases between the two germline ends. Germline-derived CDR1 and CDR2 are SGHKS and YYEKEE (reference sequence). The DNA of the CDR3 is TGTGCCAGCAGCTTGAGTATTGGGGCGGACGCCTACGAGCAGTACTTC. Translated, it gives CASSLSIGADAYEQYF.

This chain uses TRBV11-2 with TRBJ2-3, with 10 bases fitting TRBD2. The CDR3 has 17 residues. The V and J ends lost 5 bases and 4 bases, in that order; junction bases with no gene match: 12. The germline gives CDR1 SGHAT, CDR2 FQNNGV. CDR3 in amino acids: CASSGGAAGGPSDTQYF. CDR3 DNA sequence: TGTGCCAGCAGCGGTGGGGCAGCGGGAGGGCCCTCAGATACGCAGTATTTT. Looking up the rest from reference TRBV11-2 and TRBJ2-3 gives the full variable domain: EAGVAQSPRYKIIEKRQSVAFWCNPISGHATLYWYQQILGQGPKLLIQFQNNGVVDDSQLPKDRFSAERLKGVDSTLKIQPAKLEDSAVYLCASSGGAAGGPSDTQYFGPGTRLTVL.

This clone appeared a single time. The rearrangement uses TRBV20-1 and TRBJ2-7; D is unclear. Germline CDR1 and CDR2: DFQATT and SNEGSKA (reference sequence). The CDR3 is 11 amino acids. V was pared by 3 bases and J by 3 bases, with 6 bases between. The CDR3 loop is CSASPVYEQYF. The CDR3 DNA reads as TGCAGTGCTAGTCCGGTCTACGAGCAGTACTTC.

The genes are TRBV7-2 and TRBJ1-2; TRBD1 might be the D (6 bases). V lost 4 bases and J 4 bases, leaving 16 bases between the germline ends. This CDR3 is 15 amino acids long. The germline V gene has CDR1 SGHTA and CDR2 FQGNSA. The CDR3 nucleotides read TGTGCCAGCAGCTCAACTTCGGGGGCTGGCTATGGCTACACCTTC. Encoded protein: CASSSTSGAGYGYTF. Filled out from reference TRBV7-2 and TRBJ1-2, the complete variable domain reads GAGVSQSPSNKVTEKGKDVELRCDPISGHTALYWYRQSLGQGLEFLIYFQGNSAPDKSGLPSDRFSAERTGGSVSTLTIQRTQQEDSAVYLCASSSTSGAGYGYTFGSGTRLTVV.

The V call is TRBV6-1, the J call TRBJ1-3; D is ambiguous. This CDR3 is built from 15 residues. From germline, CDR1 is MNHNS and CDR2 SASEGT. V was trimmed by 2 bases and J by 0 bases, leaving 8 bases between them. CDR3 bases: TGTGCCAGCAGTGAAAGGGCCCTCTCTGGAAACACCATATATTTT. Protein: CASSERALSGNTIYF.

The chain is built from TRBV28 and TRBJ1-5; 9 bases map to TRBD1. CDR3 size: 14 residues. J was trimmed by 4 bases and V by 5 bases; bases with no gene match: 3. Germline CDR1 and CDR2: MDHEN and SYDVKM. The chain's CDR3 is CASSDRGINQPQHF. For the CDR3, the DNA is TGTGCCAGCAGTGACAGGGGGATTAATCAGCCCCAGCATTTT.

In regard to this clone: Other DNA sequences in this specimen translate into the identical CDR3. This CDR3 is CASSETSNQPQHF. The CDR3 coding sequence is TGTGCCAGCAGTGAAACAAGCAATCAGCCCCAGCATTTT. The rearrangement uses TRBV6-1 and TRBJ1-5; D remains ambiguous. Looked up from germline, CDR1 is MNHNS and CDR2 is SASEGT. The CDR3 has 13 amino acids. Trimming stripped 2 bases from V and 1 base from J, with 3 bases between.

CDR3: CASSRIRGEETQYF. In nucleotides, the CDR3 is TGTGCCAGCTCACGAATCAGGGGGGAAGAGACCCAGTACTTC. The V call is TRBV18, the J call TRBJ2-5; D is possibly TRBD1 (7 bases). CDR1 is KGHSH, CDR2 LQKENI, per germline. CDR3 length: 14 amino acids. The V end lost 4 bases, the J end lost 3 bases, and 12 bases lay between the germline ends.

The chain employs TRBV5-4 and TRBJ2-3; D may be TRBD1 (5 bases). CDR1 SGHNT and CDR2 YYREEE come from the germline V gene (reference sequence). V lost 1 base to trimming and J lost 5 bases, with 11 bases between them. The CDR3 consists of 14 residues. The chain's CDR3 is CASSLRGLEDTQYF. DNA of the CDR3: TGTGCCAGCAGCTTGAGGGGATTAGAAGATACGCAGTATTTT.

V usage is TRBV19 and J usage is TRBJ1-1, with 11 bases identical to TRBD1. J was trimmed by 3 bases and V by 5 bases; bases with no gene match: 2. The CDR3 runs to 14 residues. Germline lookup yields CDR1 LNHDA and CDR2 SQIVND (reference sequence). CDR3 protein: CASSWGQGDTEAFF. Here the CDR3 DNA reads TGTGCCAGTAGTTGGGGACAGGGGGACACTGAAGCTTTCTTT.

The genes are TRBV7-3 and TRBJ2-1; 16 bases map to TRBD2. CDR1 SGHTA and CDR2 FQGTGA come from the germline V gene. V lost 5 bases and J lost 0; bases outside the gene matches: 7. This CDR3 contains 19 residues. CDR3: CASSVRGTSGRASYNEQFF. CDR3 nucleotides: TGTGCCAGCAGCGTTAGGGGGACTAGCGGGAGGGCCTCCTACAATGAGCAGTTCTTC.

The CDR3 bases are TGTGCCAGCTCACCAGAGCCAAGCCAAATGGGGGAGCAGTACTTC. Translating gives CASSPEPSQMGEQYF. J is TRBJ2-7 and V is TRBV18; D call uncertain. This CDR3 contains 15 residues. V dropped 2 bases and J dropped 7 bases, with 18 bases sitting between them. Germline V gene sequence: CDR1 KGHSH, CDR2 LQKENI.

The chain links TRBV30 to TRBJ1-5, with TRBD1 as a possible D gene (6 bases). V lost 0 bases and J 1 base, leaving 16 bases between the germline ends. The CDR3 spans 17 residues. Per germline, CDR1 GTSNPN and CDR2 SVGIG (reference sequence). The CDR3 here is CAWSVRVGGLSNQPQHF. CDR3 nucleotides: TGTGCCTGGAGTGTAAGGGTAGGGGGACTCAGCAATCAGCCCCAGCATTTT.

J is TRBJ1-1 and V is TRBV19; 7 bases map to TRBD1. Trimming cost V 5 bases and J 5 bases; bases outside gene matches: 8. Germline V lookup: CDR1 LNHDA, CDR2 SQIVND (reference sequence). The CDR3 consists of 14 residues. Written as DNA, the CDR3 is TGTGCCAGTAGTCGTTTAGGGGGCGGGACTGAAGCTTTCTTT. Protein: CASSRLGGGTEAFF.

The genes are TRBV9 and TRBJ1-4; maybe TRBD1 (5 bases). Germline CDR1 SGDLS, CDR2 YYNGEE. Between the trimmed V and J ends, which lost 0 bases and 7 bases, there was a span of 13 bases. The length of the CDR3 is 15 residues. Here the CDR3 reads CASSVGTLEGEKLFF. As DNA, the CDR3 is TGTGCCAGCAGCGTAGGGACACTCGAGGGTGAAAAACTGTTTTTT. The full variable domain, its missing parts supplied by reference TRBV9 and TRBJ1-4, is DSGVTQTPKHLITATGQRVTLRCSPRSGDLSVYWYQQSLDQGLQFLIQYYNGEERAKGNILERFSAQQFPDLHSELNLSSLELGDSALYFCASSVGTLEGEKLFFGSGTQLSVL.

The chain recombines TRBV5-1 with TRBJ2-7; tentative D call: TRBD1 (6 bases). Germline lookup yields CDR1 SGHRS and CDR2 YFSETQ. CDR3 length equals 15 residues. V was trimmed by 4 bases and J by 5 bases, leaving 19 bases between them. As DNA, the CDR3 is TGCGCCAGCAGCGCGGTCGACAGGAAGATCGACGAGCAGTACTTC. It specifies CASSAVDRKIDEQYF.

The V and J genes are TRBV5-1 and TRBJ2-3, with D hard to call. The V end lost 4 bases, the J end lost 4 bases, and 10 bases lay between the germline ends. Germline V gene data show CDR1 as SGHRS and CDR2 as YFSETQ. This CDR3 is 13 amino acids long. The CDR3 DNA is TGCGCCAGCAGCCCGGAAGCACCAGATACGCAGTATTTT. It encodes CASSPEAPDTQYF.

This chain uses TRBV4-1 with TRBJ2-1, with D perhaps TRBD2 (5 bases). The CDR3 spans 16 residues. The ends were cut back, 1 base at V and 8 bases at J, with 18 bases in the middle. Germline V CDR1 and CDR2: MGHRA, YSYEKL. The CDR3 bases are TGCGCCAGCAGCCAAGCAACTAGGCCGTGGGCCCATGAGCAGTTCTTC. Translation gives CASSQATRPWAHEQFF.

The J gene is TRBJ1-2, the V gene TRBV28, with D possibly matching TRBD1 (5 bases). Trimming took off 5 bases at V and 1 base at J, with 8 bases between the two ends. CDR3 length: 13 amino acids. From germline, CDR1 is MDHEN and CDR2 SYDVKM. CDR3 protein: CASSLTVNYGYTF. The CDR3 DNA is TGTGCCAGCAGTCTGACAGTTAACTATGGCTACACCTTC.

The V and J genes are TRBV6-5 and TRBJ2-1; D possibly corresponds to TRBD2 (5 bases). Germline V gene data show CDR1 as MNHEY and CDR2 as SVGAGI. V dropped 6 bases and J dropped 9 bases, with 21 bases sitting between them. There are 15 residues in the CDR3. Written as DNA, the CDR3 is TGTGCCAGCAGCCGGCAGCGGACGGTGATGCGTGAGCAGTTCTTC. It translates to CASSRQRTVMREQFF.

V usage is TRBV9 and J usage is TRBJ2-5, with D perhaps being TRBD1 or TRBD2 (5 bases each). The J call may not be correct, given that the DNA end is closer to TRBJ2-7. This CDR3 comprises 15 residues. Germline V lookup: CDR1 SGDLS, CDR2 YYNGEE. CDR3 sequence (DNA): TGTGCCAGCAGCTCCAATGCAATTGGGGGCTACGAGCAGTACTTC. Its translation is CASSSNAIGGYEQYF.

The V and J genes are TRBV4-1 and TRBJ1-2, with a tentative D call TRBD1 (5 bases). V was trimmed by 5 bases and J by 8 bases, leaving 21 bases between them. Per the germline V gene, CDR1 is MGHRA and CDR2 is YSYEKL. The CDR3 is made up of 15 amino acids. Here the CDR3 reads CASSSIKGPLDGYTF. CDR3 nucleotides: TGCGCCAGCAGCTCAATCAAGGGGCCATTAGACGGCTACACCTTC.

V and J are TRBV5-1 and TRBJ2-5; maybe TRBD1 (6 bases). This CDR3 spans 16 amino acids. Trimming stripped 3 bases from V and 5 bases from J, with 20 bases between. The germline V gene has CDR1 SGHRS and CDR2 YFSETQ. CDR3 region: CASSSGGQSPGETQYF. The DNA for the CDR3 is TGCGCCAGCAGCTCAGGAGGACAGTCTCCTGGGGAGACCCAGTACTTC.